The 27 T cell receptor beta chains in this list originate from one sample, sequenced in a study of technical replicates of blood from a few donors. Sequencing was performed with immunoSEQ multiplex PCR; in TCRdb, only in-frame clones are kept and a portion is missing. The sample shows about 85,000 clones, roughly 94% of them seen only once. The sequencing input was T cells isolated from PBMCs. The receptors were sampled from a human donor in good health.

The rearrangement links TRBV10-3 to TRBJ1-4; no firm D call. The V and J ends lost 4 bases and 0 bases respectively, with 12 bases between them. Per germline, CDR1 ENHRY and CDR2 SYGVKD. The CDR3 sequence is 16 residues long. The CDR3 nucleotides are TGTGCCATCAGTGGAAATGGAGCTGCAACTAATGAAAAACTGTTTTTT. Translated, it gives CAISGNGAATNEKLFF.

This clone was seen just once. This sequence joins TRBV29-1 and TRBJ2-1; 7 bases match TRBD1. J was trimmed by 9 bases and V by 6 bases; bases with no gene match: 11. Germline V lookup: CDR1 SQVTM, CDR2 ANQGSEA. There are 13 residues in the CDR3. Written as DNA, the CDR3 is TGCAGCGTGCAATCCGTAGGGGGCAGTGAGCAGTTCTTC. Amino acids: CSVQSVGGSEQFF.

V gene TRBV2 combines with J gene TRBJ2-3, with TRBD1 matching 7 bases. Trimming took 7 bases from V and 5 from J; bases not matched to a gene: 9. Germline values: CDR1 SNHLY, CDR2 FYNNEI. This CDR3 has 14 residues. CDR3 nucleotides: TGTGCCAGCAATTTAGGGGGCTACCTAGATACGCAGTATTTT. This encodes CASNLGGYLDTQYF.

The V gene is TRBV4-1, the J gene TRBJ2-1; possibly TRBD2 for D (6 bases). This CDR3 has 19 residues. Trimming left V 0 bases short and J 0 bases short, with 18 bases between. The V gene's germline CDR1 is MGHRA and CDR2 YSYEKL. The CDR3 sequence is CASSQDTGRGRSSYNEQFF. The CDR3 DNA sequence: TGCGCCAGCAGCCAAGATACCGGGCGGGGACGTTCCTCCTACAATGAGCAGTTCTTC.

V and J are TRBV6-6 and TRBJ1-2; no clear D gene. Trimming pared 2 bases from V and 2 bases from J, leaving 12 bases between. Germline CDR1 is MNHNY and CDR2 is SVGAGI (reference sequence). The CDR3 totals 15 residues. CDR3 in DNA: TGTGCCAGCAGTTACCCTGGGCTGGGCAACTATGGCTACACCTTC. It is translated as CASSYPGLGNYGYTF.

The chain couples TRBV13 to TRBJ1-2; D possibly corresponds to TRBD1 (6 bases). The germline CDR1 and CDR2 sequences are PRHDT and FYEKMQ (reference sequence). V lost 0 bases and J lost 2, with 7 bases in between. This CDR3 region has 14 residues. CDR3 region: CASSLGQGNYGYTF. The DNA for the CDR3 is TGTGCCAGCAGCTTAGGACAGGGCAACTATGGCTACACCTTC.

The chain has TRBV11-3 and TRBJ2-1, with TRBD2 matching over 8 bases. The CDR3 has 15 amino acids. Germline lookup yields CDR1 SGHNT and CDR2 YENEEA. Trimming took 4 bases from V and 5 from J; bases not matched to a gene: 7. The CDR3 region is CASSSGLEDHNEQFF. DNA for the CDR3: TGTGCCAGCAGCTCGGGACTAGAGGACCACAATGAGCAGTTCTTC.

The chain has TRBV5-6 and TRBJ2-7; D remains ambiguous. The germline V and J ends were trimmed by 1 base and 0 bases, with 5 bases remaining between them. CDR3 size: 13 residues. Germline CDR1 reads SGHDT; CDR2 reads YYEEEE. CDR3 nucleotide sequence: TGTGCCAGCAGCTTGACAGACTCCTACGAGCAGTACTTC. It translates to CASSLTDSYEQYF.

This chain connects TRBV18 to TRBJ1-1; the D gene is possibly TRBD1 (6 bases). V lost 0 bases and J 4 bases, leaving 15 bases between the germline ends. The CDR3 is 16 amino acids. Germline V gene sequence: CDR1 KGHSH, CDR2 LQKENI. DNA of the CDR3: TGTGCCAGCTCACCACCGAAACAGGGACCAGGCACTGAAGCTTTCTTT. Protein sequence: CASSPPKQGPGTEAFF.

CDR3 nucleotides: TGCGCCAGCAGCCAAGAAAAGGGAGGGGGTCAGCCCCAGCATTTT. Its protein is CASSQEKGGGQPQHF. The V gene is TRBV4-1, the J gene TRBJ1-5; tentatively, D is TRBD1 (6 bases). V was cut by 0 bases and J by 6 bases, with 12 bases left in between. This CDR3 is built from 15 residues. The V gene's germline CDR1 is MGHRA and CDR2 YSYEKL.

This clone was counted a single time. The gene calls are TRBV28 and TRBJ2-2; 11 bases fit TRBD1. Germline assignment: CDR1 MDHEN and CDR2 SYDVKM. The CDR3 is 18 residues long. V dropped 1 base and J dropped 5; count of bases not matched to a gene: 9. The CDR3 coding sequence is TGTGCCAGCAGTTTATTTCCCCGGGGACAGGGGGGGACCGGGGAGCTGTTTTTT. This gives the protein CASSLFPRGQGGTGELFF. Variable domain in full (rest from reference TRBV28 and TRBJ2-2): DVKVTQSSRYLVKRTGEKVFLECVQDMDHENMFWYRQDPGLGLRLIYFSYDVKMKEKGDIPEGYSVSREKKERFSLILESASTNQTSMYLCASSLFPRGQGGTGELFFGEGSRLTVL.

This chain links TRBV6-6 with TRBJ2-1; D not resolved. Deletions cut 5 bases from V and 4 bases from J, with 12 bases between. Germline-derived CDR1 and CDR2 are MNHNY and SVGAGI (reference sequence). This CDR3 has 14 residues. CDR3 bases: TGTGCCAGCAGTAGGCCGGGTCTTTACAATGAGCAGTTCTTC. It encodes CASSRPGLYNEQFF.

The chain links TRBV4-2 to TRBJ1-2; D not resolved. V shed 5 bases and J shed 5 bases, with 9 bases lying between them. The CDR3 extends over 12 amino acids. Germline-derived CDR1 and CDR2 are LGHNA and YNFKEQ. The CDR3 DNA reads as TGTGCCAGCAGCTCGGAGAATTATGGCTACACCTTC. This encodes CASSSENYGYTF.

This sequence joins TRBV2 and TRBJ2-3; TRBD2 aligns across 9 bases. The CDR3 totals 15 residues. The germline gives CDR1 SNHLY, CDR2 FYNNEI. V shed 7 bases, J shed 4 bases, and the junction held 9 bases outside the gene matches. The CDR3 loop is CASTGTSGPPDTQYF. The CDR3 coding sequence is TGTGCCAGCACCGGTACTAGCGGGCCTCCAGATACGCAGTATTTT. Supplemented by reference TRBV2 and TRBJ2-3, the full variable domain reads EPEVTQTPSHQVTQMGQEVILRCVPISNHLYFYWYRQILGQKVEFLVSFYNNEISEKSEIFDDQFSVERPDGSNFTLKIRSTKLEDSAMYFCASTGTSGPPDTQYFGPGTRLTVL.

The CDR3 here is CASTDRGTNYGYTF. In nucleotides, the CDR3 is TGTGCCAGTACGGACCGGGGGACCAACTATGGCTACACCTTC. This sequence joins TRBV19 and TRBJ1-2, with D perhaps matching TRBD1 (5 bases). The CDR3 runs to 14 residues. V gave up 7 bases and J gave up 2 bases, with 14 bases separating them. Germline-derived CDR1 and CDR2 are LNHDA and SQIVND (reference sequence).

The J gene is TRBJ2-7, the V gene TRBV18; 7 bases are a match to TRBD1. Germline V gene sequence: CDR1 KGHSH, CDR2 LQKENI. V dropped 4 bases and J dropped 7; count of bases not matched to a gene: 7. CDR3 length: 13 residues. CDR3 nucleotides: TGTGCCAGCTCACAGGGGGCGAATAGAGAGCAGTACTTC. This translates into CASSQGANREQYF.

The V and J genes are TRBV4-2 and TRBJ2-2; TRBD2 matches at 12 bases. V lost 4 bases and J lost 6; bases outside the gene matches: 6. The germline gives CDR1 LGHNA, CDR2 YNFKEQ. The CDR3 is 16 residues long. The CDR3, as DNA: TGTGCCAGCAGCCCACGACTAGCGGGAGATTCCGGGGAGCTGTTTTTT. This codes for CASSPRLAGDSGELFF.

This clone was picked up one time. The CDR3 protein is CASVEGSSYNEQFF. The DNA for the CDR3 is TGTGCCAGCGTGGAGGGTAGCTCCTACAATGAGCAGTTCTTC. This rearrangement joins TRBV2 to TRBJ2-1, with D maybe TRBD2 (6 bases). Trimming took 8 bases from V and 0 from J, leaving 11 bases between them. The CDR3 runs 14 residues. Germline V lookup: CDR1 SNHLY, CDR2 FYNNEI. Complete variable domain (other parts from reference TRBV2 and TRBJ2-1): EPEVTQTPSHQVTQMGQEVILRCVPISNHLYFYWYRQILGQKVEFLVSFYNNEISEKSEIFDDQFSVERPDGSNFTLKIRSTKLEDSAMYFCASVEGSSYNEQFFGPGTRLTVL.

V is TRBV6-4 and J is TRBJ2-3; 7 nucleotides line up with TRBD1. Germline assignment: CDR1 MRHNA and CDR2 SNTAGT. Trimming cost V 6 bases and J 6 bases; bases outside gene matches: 12. The CDR3 extends over 15 amino acids. The CDR3 coding sequence is TGTGCCAGCAGAGAGACAGGGTATCATTTGGATACGCAGTATTTT. Translated, it gives CASRETGYHLDTQYF.

The chain uses TRBV7-2 and TRBJ2-7; D ambiguous. The CDR3 has 15 residues. From germline, CDR1 is SGHTA and CDR2 FQGNSA. Deletions cut 7 bases from V and 3 bases from J, with 19 bases between. As DNA, the CDR3 is TGTGCCAGCAACCTAAGAGGAGATTGGTTCTACGAGCAGTACTTC. This codes for CASNLRGDWFYEQYF.

The rearrangement links TRBV7-3 to TRBJ2-2; a weak D match, TRBD1 (6 bases). CDR3 length: 14 amino acids. Per germline, CDR1 SGHTA and CDR2 FQGTGA. With 3 bases removed from V and 5 bases from J, the gap between germline ends came to 10 bases. The CDR3 region is CASSLAGQTGELFF. CDR3 DNA sequence: TGTGCCAGCAGCTTGGCAGGACAGACCGGGGAGCTGTTTTTT. Together with reference TRBV7-3 and TRBJ2-2, the CDR3 gives the full variable domain: GAGVSQTPSNKVTEKGKYVELRCDPISGHTALYWYRQSLGQGPEFLIYFQGTGAADDSGLPNDRFFAVRPEGSVSTLKIQRTERGDSAVYLCASSLAGQTGELFFGEGSRLTVL.

The chain employs TRBV7-2 and TRBJ1-4; TRBD1 might be the D (5 bases). Germline CDR1 reads SGHTA; CDR2 reads FQGNSA. The length of the CDR3 is 15 residues. Trimming stripped 6 bases from V and 3 bases from J, with 14 bases between. CDR3 protein: CASRPWGGANEKLFF. CDR3 DNA: TGTGCCAGCAGACCATGGGGGGGGGCTAATGAAAAACTGTTTTTT.

The chain carries TRBV7-2 and TRBJ2-3; 9 positions agree with TRBD2. This CDR3 spans 16 amino acids. Germline V gives CDR1 SGHTA, CDR2 FQGNSA. With V trimmed by 1 base and J by 2 bases, 4 bases remained unmatched. CDR3 sequence (DNA): TGTGCCAGCAGCTTAGGCGGGAGGGCCAACACAGATACGCAGTATTTT. Residues: CASSLGGRANTDTQYF.

The chain combines TRBV4-1 with TRBJ2-3; TRBD1 matches at 9 bases. The germline V gene encodes CDR1 MGHRA and CDR2 YSYEKL. This CDR3 region has 15 residues. The J segment lost 4 bases and the V segment lost 2 bases, leaving 4 bases of the junction unmatched. As DNA, the CDR3 is TGCGCCAGCAGCCAATCGAGGACAGGGGCAGATACGCAGTATTTT. It encodes CASSQSRTGADTQYF.

The chain employs TRBV7-8 and TRBJ1-4; D is uncertain. Deletions cut 1 base from V and 3 bases from J, with 6 bases between. CDR3 length: 14 amino acids. Germline-derived CDR1 and CDR2 are SGHVS and FQNEAQ. CDR3 amino acids: CASSLVPANEKLFF. Here the CDR3 DNA reads TGTGCCAGCAGCTTAGTCCCGGCTAATGAAAAACTGTTTTTT.

This chain uses TRBV5-1 with TRBJ2-7, with 7 bases lining up with TRBD1. The length of the CDR3 is 15 residues. With V trimmed by 5 bases and J by 2 bases, 10 bases remained unmatched. Germline V CDR1 and CDR2: SGHRS, YFSETQ. The CDR3 DNA follows: TGCGCCAGCAGAGGGGAGACAGGGAGTCCCTACGAGCAGTACTTC. Residues: CASRGETGSPYEQYF. Together with reference TRBV5-1 and TRBJ2-7, the CDR3 gives the full variable domain: KAGVTQTPRYLIKTRGQQVTLSCSPISGHRSVSWYQQTPGQGLQFLFEYFSETQRNKGNFPGRFSGRQFSNSRSEMNVSTLELGDSALYLCASRGETGSPYEQYFGPGTRLTVT.

The V and J genes are TRBV28 and TRBJ1-1, with TRBD1 identical over 9 bases. CDR3 length: 16 residues. Germline-derived CDR1 and CDR2 are MDHEN and SYDVKM. Trimming removed 2 bases from V and 4 bases from J; junction bases left unmatched: 8. CDR3 DNA: TGTGCCAGCAGTTTAGGATTCAGACAGGGGGGCACTGAAGCTTTCTTT. This encodes CASSLGFRQGGTEAFF.